The 3 T cell receptor beta chains reported below all come from one sample, sequenced in a study of cytomegalovirus exposure and HLA in healthy donors. Primers for the PCR totalled 60 Vbeta and 13 Jbeta. Here immunoSEQ multiplex PCR was the method, and the copy in TCRdb shows in-frame clones only, minus some. The sample has 100,000 or so clones; about 75% are singletons. Sequencing used PBMCs. The source of these receptors is a young man in good health and CMV-seropositive.

V and J are TRBV19 and TRBJ1-5; 7 nucleotides agree with TRBD1. V lost 8 bases, J lost 6 bases, and 7 bases stayed unmatched. Germline CDR1 reads LNHDA; CDR2 reads SQIVND (reference sequence). This CDR3 has 13 amino acids. The CDR3 nucleotides are TGTGCCAGTGACGGGACAGTGGGTCAGCCCCAGCATTTT. Translating it yields CASDGTVGQPQHF.

V and J are TRBV7-9 and TRBJ2-1, with 12 bases identical to TRBD2. CDR3 size: 17 residues. Germline assignment: CDR1 SEHNR and CDR2 FQNEAQ (reference sequence). J was trimmed by 8 bases and V by 5 bases; bases with no gene match: 13. CDR3 coding DNA: TGTGCCAGCAGCCCCAGACTAGCGGGGGCCCATGGGGATGAGCAGTTCTTC. Translation: CASSPRLAGAHGDEQFF.

The chain employs TRBV30 and TRBJ1-1; 7 bases align to TRBD1. The CDR3 is made up of 14 amino acids. Germline assignment: CDR1 GTSNPN and CDR2 SVGIG (reference sequence). The trim removed 2 bases at V and 5 bases at J, leaving 8 bases unmatched. The CDR3 reads CAWSRRQGKTEAFF. CDR3 nucleotides: TGTGCCTGGAGTAGACGACAGGGTAAAACTGAAGCTTTCTTT.